These 4 T cell receptor beta chains originate from one sample sequenced in a study of regulatory T cells in long-lasting Graves disease. Stated time point: newly diagnosed GD, antithyroid drugs for less than 3 months. Preparation of the TCR library used RNA extracted from PBMCs. To make TCR beta libraries, researchers used iRepertoire HTBI primers and Arm-PCR of CDR3 regions. TCRdb re-called the multiplex PCR reads through MiXCR, storing one row per CDR3 protein. Of a few hundred thousand distinct CDR3 sequences listed, about 14% were seen once; the top ten hold roughly a tenth. The data were also submitted as part of a second study, on T cells in Graves' hyperthyroidism and ophthalmopathy.

The sequenced sample was peripheral blood mononuclear cells (PBMCs), obtained at new diagnosis, from a patient treated with antithyroid drugs. The receptors here all came from a young man with Graves disease.

This clonotype has a count of ten or more. V usage is TRBV12-3 or TRBV12-4 and J usage is TRBJ2-1; 7 nucleotides line up with TRBD2. The ends lost 6 bases at V and 7 bases at J; junction bases unmatched: 12. The CDR3 length is 15 residues. DNA of the CDR3: TGTGCCAGCAGACCCTCCATTGGGACTAAGAATGAGCAGTTCTTC. Amino acids: CASRPSIGTKNEQFF.

In this sample, this clonotype turned up a few times. The rearrangement links TRBV28 to TRBJ2-2; 10 bases match TRBD1. Unmatched junction bases numbered 6, after V lost 5 bases and J lost 6 bases. This CDR3 is built from 15 residues. Per the germline V gene, CDR1 is MDHEN and CDR2 is SYDVKM. CDR3 DNA sequence: TGTGCCAGCAGTGGGGCCGGGACAGGGGCCGGGGAGCTGTTTTTT. Protein sequence: CASSGAGTGAGELFF.

The chain carries TRBV20-1 and TRBJ2-1; 11 bases match TRBD2. The length of the CDR3 is 15 residues. Trimming took 1 base from V and 4 from J; bases not matched to a gene: 3. Germline CDR1 and CDR2: DFQATT and SNEGSKA (reference sequence). The CDR3 DNA reads as TGCAGTGCTAGAGCCGGGACTAGCGGATACAATGAGCAGTTCTTC. Its translation: CSARAGTSGYNEQFF.

The rearrangement joins TRBV9 to TRBJ2-1, with D perhaps matching TRBD1 or TRBD2 (7 bases each). V was cut by 0 bases and J by 5 bases, with 12 bases left in between. CDR1 is SGDLS and CDR2 is YYNGEE in the germline V gene. The CDR3 covers 15 residues. The chain's CDR3 is CASSVETGRDNEQFF. In DNA, the CDR3 is TGTGCCAGCAGCGTAGAGACAGGGAGGGACAATGAGCAGTTCTTC.